This T cell receptor (beta chain) emerged from a study of graft-versus-host responses after intestinal transplantation. On this clone itself: Antigen: not known.

CDR1 is SGHTA, CDR2 FQGNSA, per germline. Unmatched junction bases numbered 4, after V lost 5 bases and J lost 4 bases. CDR3 size: 14 residues. Sequencing was performed with immunoSEQ multiplex PCR; in TCRdb, only in-frame clones are kept and a portion is missing. The sample holds some 130,000 clones, just over 90% seen once. This sequence originates from a human donor who received an intestinal transplant. The chain joins TRBV7-2 to TRBJ1-5; 8 bases line up with TRBD1. The sample consisted of unstimulated CD4+ T cells sorted from spleen or lymph node cells, taken before intestinal transplant. Here the CDR3 DNA reads TGTGCCAGCAGCCGGTGGACAGGGAATCAGCCCCAGCATTTT. Translated, it gives CASSRWTGNQPQHF. The entire variable domain, with the rest obtained from reference TRBV7-2 and TRBJ1-5, is as follows: GAGVSQSPSNKVTEKGKDVELRCDPISGHTALYWYRQSLGQGLEFLIYFQGNSAPDKSGLPSDRFSAERTGGSVSTLTIQRTQQEDSAVYLCASSRWTGNQPQHFGDGTRLSIL.